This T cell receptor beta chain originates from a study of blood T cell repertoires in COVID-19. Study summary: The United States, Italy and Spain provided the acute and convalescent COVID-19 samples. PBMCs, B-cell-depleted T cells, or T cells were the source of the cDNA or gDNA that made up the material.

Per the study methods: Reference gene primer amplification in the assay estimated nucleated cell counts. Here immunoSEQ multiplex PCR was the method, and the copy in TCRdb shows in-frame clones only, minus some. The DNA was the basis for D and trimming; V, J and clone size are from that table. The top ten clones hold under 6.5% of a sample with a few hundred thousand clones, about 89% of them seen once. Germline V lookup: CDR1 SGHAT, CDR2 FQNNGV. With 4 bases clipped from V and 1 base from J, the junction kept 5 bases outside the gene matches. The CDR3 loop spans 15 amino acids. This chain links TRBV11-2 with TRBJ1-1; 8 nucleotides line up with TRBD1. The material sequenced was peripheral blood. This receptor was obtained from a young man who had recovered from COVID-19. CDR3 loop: CASSSWDRRNTEAFF. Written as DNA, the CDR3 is TGTGCCAGCAGCTCGTGGGACAGGAGGAACACTGAAGCTTTCTTT.